This TCR beta chain was captured in a study of T cells after yellow fever vaccination (dated by TCRdb to between 2018 and 2021). Looking at the study overall: The SMART-Seq v4 Ultra Low Input RNA kit was used to prepare libraries from fractions with low cell numbers. To follow T-cell clones before and after primary and booster YFV17D yellow fever vaccination, bulk TCR alpha and beta repertoires were sequenced over time. Two healthy male donors, one aged 18 to 29 and one aged 30 to 40 years, were included in the cohort. Blood was collected at multiple timepoints before and after primary and secondary immunization, and bulk PBMC replicates and cell subsets were isolated. General study outcomes and caveats: Because only a couple of donors were included in the study, the extent to which the findings can be generalized is limited. Most clones expanded after primary vaccination were re-detected after the booster (almost 98% of CD4 and about 88% of CD8), suggesting broad memory maintenance. A small fraction of clonotypes appeared in both the CD4 and CD8 compartments, likely as a result of convergent recombination. Compared with the primary T-cell response, the secondary T-cell response was faster but weaker, reaching its peak on day 5 rather than on day 15. FACS-sorted repertoires could contain abundant contaminating clonotypes from the bulk population, so computational filtering was required.

Sequenced using an Illumina NovaSeq 6000. TCR cDNA was synthesized by 5'RACE template switching, through which a universal primer site and unique molecular identifiers were introduced. Priming for cDNA synthesis came from both the TCR alpha and TCR beta constant segments. Library amplification used two PCR steps, and the second PCR step added sample barcodes and sequencing adapters. Libraries were sequenced on Illumina HiSeq 2500 (2x100 bp) or NovaSeq (2x150 bp). Per the original workflow: Reads were demultiplexed and collapsed into UMI consensus sequences with MIGEC, and V(D)J alignment was performed with MiXCR. Using edgeR on replicate PBMC samples, clonotypes were called vaccine-responding if FDR was below 0.01 and the log2 fold change was above 5 up to day 15. CD4 or CD8 identity was assigned to each bulk clonotype according to whether the clonotype was present at higher abundance in the sequenced CD4 repertoire or the sequenced CD8 repertoire. TCRdb trimmed the raw reads at Q25, called clones with MiXCR and kept productive beta chains. CDR3 protein sequences are deduplicated, and each keeps its most common genes and DNA. It is TCRdb's table, rather than the study itself, that gives the V and J calls and clone size. A total of about 340,000 distinct CDR3 sequences appear in this sample, roughly an eighth of them only once. 3.2% of the sample is in the top ten clones.

This clonotype was counted a few times. Its recognized antigen is unknown. No much larger clonotype is one base removed from it; base qualities were not supplied. The treatment or condition label here, explained by the study, means: live attenuated yellow fever vaccine strain. PBMCs were isolated from peripheral blood using a standard Ficoll-Paque protocol. Dynabeads CD4 and CD8 positive selection kits were used to isolate the CD4 and CD8 T-cell fractions. RNA was extracted with TriZol from bulk PBMCs, CD4 and CD8 fractions, and dextramer-positive and dextramer-negative fractions. The CDR3 sequence holds 13 residues, the cysteine and phenylalanine included. Kept here is only the CDR3 DNA, which spans 39 bases and is read in frame from base 1. According to the germline V gene, CDR1 reads SQVTM and CDR2 reads ANQGSEA. The V end gives up 7 bases and the J end 4 bases, leaving 4 bases in the junction not matched to a gene.

The material was CD4+ T cells sorted from PBMCs, obtained 15 days after the yellow fever booster vaccination. This TCR was recovered from a man younger than 35 who received the YFV17D yellow fever vaccine. The V gene is TRBV29-1 and the J gene is TRBJ2-3; 11 middle bases align to TRBD2. The nucleotide sequence reads as follows: TGCAGCGCCTTAGCGGGGGGGGCAGATACGCAGTATTTT. Its product reads: CSALAGGADTQYF.